This T cell receptor beta chain came from a study of T cells in Graves' hyperthyroidism and ophthalmopathy. This clonotype showed up many times. V lost 3 bases, J lost 5 bases, and 1 base lay in between. CDR1 KGHSH and CDR2 LQKENI come from the germline V gene. The CDR3 sequence is 11 residues long. Researchers amplified the TCR beta CDR3 regions from RNA transcripts. First-round RT-PCR of the TCR CDR3 relied on the HTBI primer set. TCRdb re-called the multiplex PCR reads through MiXCR, storing one row per CDR3 protein. Of some 600,000 distinct CDR3 sequences in the sample, 14% were seen once. Input material: blood. The TCR comes from a young woman with Graves' hyperthyroidism that later progressed to Graves' ophthalmopathy. J is TRBJ2-2 and V is TRBV18, with D unresolved. The chain's CDR3 is CASSPTGELFF. The CDR3 region has the DNA TGTGCCAGCTCACCGACCGGGGAGCTGTTTTTT.